The T cell receptor (beta chain) under discussion was sequenced for a study of T cell changes during pregnancy in multiple sclerosis. Some clones are missing from TCRdb's copy, which holds only in-frame ones; the method was immunoSEQ multiplex PCR. This sample has about 44,000 clones, with 80% to 90% found just once. With 5 bases removed from V and 2 bases from J, the gap between germline ends came to 12 bases. CDR3 length: 14 amino acids. The germline V gene has CDR1 SGHTA and CDR2 FQGTGA. Specimen: CD4+ T cells from peripheral blood mononuclear cells, collected after pregnancy. This sequence was found in a female donor with multiple sclerosis, enrolled in a pregnancy study. This sequence joins TRBV7-3 and TRBJ1-2; tentatively, D is TRBD1 (5 bases). Written as DNA, the CDR3 is TGTGCCAGCAGCCCACGGGCAGGGAACTATGGCTACACCTTC. Its protein is CASSPRAGNYGYTF.